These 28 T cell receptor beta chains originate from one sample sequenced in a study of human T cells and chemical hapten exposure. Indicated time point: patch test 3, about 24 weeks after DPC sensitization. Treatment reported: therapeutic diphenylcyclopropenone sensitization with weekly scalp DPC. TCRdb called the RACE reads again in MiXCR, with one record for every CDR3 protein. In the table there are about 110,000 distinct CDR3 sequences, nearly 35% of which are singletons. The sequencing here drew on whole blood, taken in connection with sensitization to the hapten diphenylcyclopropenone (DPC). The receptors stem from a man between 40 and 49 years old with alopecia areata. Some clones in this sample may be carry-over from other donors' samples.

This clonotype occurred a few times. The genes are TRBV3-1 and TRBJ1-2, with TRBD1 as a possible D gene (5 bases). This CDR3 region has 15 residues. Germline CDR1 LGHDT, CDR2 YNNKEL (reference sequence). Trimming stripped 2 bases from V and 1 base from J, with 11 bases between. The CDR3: CASSQMPGRNYGYTF. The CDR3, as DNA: TGTGCCAGCAGCCAAATGCCAGGGCGTAACTATGGCTACACCTTC.

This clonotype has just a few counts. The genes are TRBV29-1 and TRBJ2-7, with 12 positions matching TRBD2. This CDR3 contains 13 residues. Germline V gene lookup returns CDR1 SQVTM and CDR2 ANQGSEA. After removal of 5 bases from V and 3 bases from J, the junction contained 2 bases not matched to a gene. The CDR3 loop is CSVTSGRYYEQYV. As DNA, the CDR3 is TGCAGCGTTACTAGCGGGAGGTACTACGAGCAGTACGTC.

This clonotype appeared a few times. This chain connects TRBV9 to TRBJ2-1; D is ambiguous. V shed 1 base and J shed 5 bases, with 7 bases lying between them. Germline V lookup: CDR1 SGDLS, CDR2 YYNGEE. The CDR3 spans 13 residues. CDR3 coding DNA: TGTGCCAGCAGCGTATCCAGAAACAATGAGCAGTTCTTC. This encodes CASSVSRNNEQFF.

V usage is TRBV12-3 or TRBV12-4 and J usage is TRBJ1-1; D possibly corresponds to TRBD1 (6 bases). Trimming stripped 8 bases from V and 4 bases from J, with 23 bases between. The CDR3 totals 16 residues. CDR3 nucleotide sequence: TGTGCCAGCTCTCCGAGAGGGGCGCGCAGGGGCACTGAAGCTTTCTTT. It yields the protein CASSPRGARRGTEAFF.

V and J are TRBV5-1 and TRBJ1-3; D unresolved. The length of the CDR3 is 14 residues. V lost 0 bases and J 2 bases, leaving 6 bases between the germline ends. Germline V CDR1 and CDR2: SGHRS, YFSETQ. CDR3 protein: CASSLGQPGNTIYF. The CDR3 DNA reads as TGCGCCAGCAGCTTGGGCCAGCCTGGAAACACCATATATTTT.

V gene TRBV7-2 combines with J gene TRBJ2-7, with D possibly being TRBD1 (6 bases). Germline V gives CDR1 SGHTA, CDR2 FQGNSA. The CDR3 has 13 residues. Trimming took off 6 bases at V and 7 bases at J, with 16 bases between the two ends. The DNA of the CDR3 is TGTGCCAGCAGGTCAGGGGTTTCAGGGGAGCAGTACTTC. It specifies CASRSGVSGEQYF.

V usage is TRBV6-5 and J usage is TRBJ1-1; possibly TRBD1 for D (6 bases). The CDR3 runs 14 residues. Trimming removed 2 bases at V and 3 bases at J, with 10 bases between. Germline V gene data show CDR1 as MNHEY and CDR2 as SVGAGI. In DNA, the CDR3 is TGTGCCAGCAGTTACGGGGGGCCGGACACTGAAGCTTTCTTT. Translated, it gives CASSYGGPDTEAFF.

Written as DNA, the CDR3 is TGTGCCAGCAGCCCCCGGACAGGGCGCACAGATACGCAGTATTTT. Amino acid sequence: CASSPRTGRTDTQYF. The rearrangement links TRBV6-5 to TRBJ2-3, with 8 bases identical to TRBD1. The CDR3 totals 15 residues. The V gene's germline CDR1 is MNHEY and CDR2 SVGAGI. V was clipped by 6 bases and J by 1 base; unmatched bases: 6.

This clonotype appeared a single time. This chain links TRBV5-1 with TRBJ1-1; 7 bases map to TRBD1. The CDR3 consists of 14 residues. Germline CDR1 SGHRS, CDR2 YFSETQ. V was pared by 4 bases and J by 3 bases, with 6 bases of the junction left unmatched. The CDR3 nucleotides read TGCGCCAGCAGCCCAGCGGGACAGCACACTGAAGCTTTCTTT. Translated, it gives CASSPAGQHTEAFF.

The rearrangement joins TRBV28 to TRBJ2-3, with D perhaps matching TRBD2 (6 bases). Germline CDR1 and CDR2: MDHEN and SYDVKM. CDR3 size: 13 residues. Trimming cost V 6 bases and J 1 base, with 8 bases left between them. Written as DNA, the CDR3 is TGTGCCAGCAGGGCTAGCGGCACAGATACGCAGTATTTT. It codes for CASRASGTDTQYF.

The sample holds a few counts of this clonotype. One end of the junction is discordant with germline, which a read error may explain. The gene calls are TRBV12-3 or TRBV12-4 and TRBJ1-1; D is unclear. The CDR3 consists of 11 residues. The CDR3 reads CTSSLFREAFF. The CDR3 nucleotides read TGTACCAGCAGTTTATTTCGGGAAGCTTTCTTT.

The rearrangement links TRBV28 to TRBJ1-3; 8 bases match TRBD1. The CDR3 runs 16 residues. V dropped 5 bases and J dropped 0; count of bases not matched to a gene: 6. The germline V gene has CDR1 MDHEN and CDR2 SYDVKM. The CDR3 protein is CASSGQGPLSGNTIYF. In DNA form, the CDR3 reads TGTGCCAGCAGTGGACAGGGCCCCCTCTCTGGAAACACCATATATTTT.

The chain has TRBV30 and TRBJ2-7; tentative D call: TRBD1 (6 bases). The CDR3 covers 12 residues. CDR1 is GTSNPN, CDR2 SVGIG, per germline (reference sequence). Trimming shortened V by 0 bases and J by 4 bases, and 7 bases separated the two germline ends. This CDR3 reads CAWSVTGYEQYF. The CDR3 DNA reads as TGTGCCTGGAGTGTCACAGGGTACGAGCAGTACTTC.

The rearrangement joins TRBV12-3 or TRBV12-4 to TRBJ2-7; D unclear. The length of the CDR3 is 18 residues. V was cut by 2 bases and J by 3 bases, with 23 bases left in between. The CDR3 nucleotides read TGTGCCAGCAGTTTAAACATCCACCAGCCCGGAAGGGACTACGAGCAGTACGTC. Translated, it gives CASSLNIHQPGRDYEQYV.

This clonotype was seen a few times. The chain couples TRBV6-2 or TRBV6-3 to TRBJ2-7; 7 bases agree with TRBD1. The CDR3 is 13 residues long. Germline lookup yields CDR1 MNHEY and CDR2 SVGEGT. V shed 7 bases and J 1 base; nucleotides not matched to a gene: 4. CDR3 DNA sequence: TGTGCCAGCAACCGGGACAGTTCCTACGAGCAGTACTTC. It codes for CASNRDSSYEQYF.

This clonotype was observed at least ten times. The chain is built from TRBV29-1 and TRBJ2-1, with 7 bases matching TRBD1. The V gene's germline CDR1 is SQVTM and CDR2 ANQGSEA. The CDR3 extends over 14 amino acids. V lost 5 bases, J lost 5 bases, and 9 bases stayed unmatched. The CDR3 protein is CSVHQGVGNNEQFF. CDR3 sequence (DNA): TGCAGCGTTCACCAGGGGGTTGGTAACAATGAGCAGTTCTTC.

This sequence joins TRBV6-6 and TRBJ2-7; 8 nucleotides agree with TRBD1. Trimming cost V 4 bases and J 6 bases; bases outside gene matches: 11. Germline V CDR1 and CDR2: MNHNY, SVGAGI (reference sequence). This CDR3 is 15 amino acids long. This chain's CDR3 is CASSSDGQGFGEQYF. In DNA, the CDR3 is TGTGCCAGCAGTTCCGATGGACAGGGATTCGGCGAGCAGTACTTC.

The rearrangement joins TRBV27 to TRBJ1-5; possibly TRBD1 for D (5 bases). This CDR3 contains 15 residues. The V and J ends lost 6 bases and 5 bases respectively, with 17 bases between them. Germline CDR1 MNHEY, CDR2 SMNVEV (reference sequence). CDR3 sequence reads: CASRKFGGLDQPQHF. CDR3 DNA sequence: TGTGCCAGCAGGAAGTTCGGGGGACTTGATCAGCCCCAGCATTTT.

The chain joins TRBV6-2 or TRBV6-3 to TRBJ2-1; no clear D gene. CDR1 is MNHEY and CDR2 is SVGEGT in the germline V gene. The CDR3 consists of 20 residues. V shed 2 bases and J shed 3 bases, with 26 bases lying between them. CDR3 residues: CASSYEMRSGSGSHYNEQFF. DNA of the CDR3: TGTGCCAGCAGTTACGAGATGAGGTCAGGTAGTGGTTCTCACTACAATGAGCAGTTCTTC.

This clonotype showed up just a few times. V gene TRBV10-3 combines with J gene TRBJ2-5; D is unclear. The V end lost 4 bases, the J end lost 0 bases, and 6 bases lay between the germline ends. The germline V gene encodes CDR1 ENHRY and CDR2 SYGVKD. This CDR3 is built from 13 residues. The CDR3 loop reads CAISAADQETQYF. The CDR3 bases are TGTGCCATCAGTGCGGCTGACCAAGAGACCCAGTACTTC.

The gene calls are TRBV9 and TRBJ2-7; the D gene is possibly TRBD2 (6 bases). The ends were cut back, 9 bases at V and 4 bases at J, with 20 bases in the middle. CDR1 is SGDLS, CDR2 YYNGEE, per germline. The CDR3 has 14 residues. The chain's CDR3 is CANTLRRAGYEQYV. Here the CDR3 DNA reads TGTGCCAACACCCTCAGGAGGGCGGGGTACGAGCAGTACGTC.

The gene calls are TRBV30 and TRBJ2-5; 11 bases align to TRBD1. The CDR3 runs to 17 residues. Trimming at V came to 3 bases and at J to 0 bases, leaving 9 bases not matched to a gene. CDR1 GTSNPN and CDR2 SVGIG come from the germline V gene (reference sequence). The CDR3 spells CAWSGRRTGGYQETQYF. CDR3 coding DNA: TGTGCCTGGAGCGGAAGACGGACAGGGGGCTACCAAGAGACCCAGTACTTC. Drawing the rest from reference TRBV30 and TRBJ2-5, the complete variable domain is SQTIHQWPATLVQPVGSPLSLECTVEGTSNPNLYWYRQAAGRGLQLLFYSVGIGQISSEVPQNLSASRPQDRQFILSSKKLLLSDSGFYLCAWSGRRTGGYQETQYFGPGTRLLVL.

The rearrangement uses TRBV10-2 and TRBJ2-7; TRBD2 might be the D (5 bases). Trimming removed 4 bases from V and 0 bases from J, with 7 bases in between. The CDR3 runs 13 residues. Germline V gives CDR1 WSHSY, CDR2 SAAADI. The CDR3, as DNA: TGCGCCAGCAGTGGGAGGAACTCCTACGAGCAGTACGTC. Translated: CASSGRNSYEQYV.

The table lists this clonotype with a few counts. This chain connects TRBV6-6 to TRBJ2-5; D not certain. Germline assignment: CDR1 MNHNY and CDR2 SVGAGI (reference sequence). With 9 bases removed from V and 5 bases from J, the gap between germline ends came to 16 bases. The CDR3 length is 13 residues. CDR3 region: CASVHPGGETQYF. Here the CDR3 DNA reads TGTGCCAGTGTACACCCTGGTGGGGAGACCCAGTACTTC.

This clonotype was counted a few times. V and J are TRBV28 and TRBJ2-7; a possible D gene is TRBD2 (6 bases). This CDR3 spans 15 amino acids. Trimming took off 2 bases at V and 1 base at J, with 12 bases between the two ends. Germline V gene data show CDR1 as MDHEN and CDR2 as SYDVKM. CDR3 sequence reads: CASSLGSGRSYEQYV. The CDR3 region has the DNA TGTGCCAGCAGTTTAGGTAGCGGCAGGTCCTACGAGCAGTACGTC.

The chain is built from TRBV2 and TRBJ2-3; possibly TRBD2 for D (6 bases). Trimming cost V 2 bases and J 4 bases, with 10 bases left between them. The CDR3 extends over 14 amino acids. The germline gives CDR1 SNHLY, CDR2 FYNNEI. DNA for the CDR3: TGTGCCAGCAGTGAAAAAACGGGAGCAGATACGCAGTATTTT. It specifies CASSEKTGADTQYF.

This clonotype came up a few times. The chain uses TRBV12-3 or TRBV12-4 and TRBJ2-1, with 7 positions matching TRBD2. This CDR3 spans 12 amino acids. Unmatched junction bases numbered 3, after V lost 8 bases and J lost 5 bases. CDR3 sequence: CASGRADNEQFF. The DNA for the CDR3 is TGTGCCAGCGGGAGGGCCGACAATGAGCAGTTCTTC.

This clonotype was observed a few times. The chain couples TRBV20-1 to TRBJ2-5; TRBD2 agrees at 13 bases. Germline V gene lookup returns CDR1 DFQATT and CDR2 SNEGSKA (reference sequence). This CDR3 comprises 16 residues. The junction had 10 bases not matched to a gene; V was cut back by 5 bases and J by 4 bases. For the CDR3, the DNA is TGCAGTGCTCGCACTAGCGGGAGGGCAGGAGGAGAGACCCAGTACTTC. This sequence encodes CSARTSGRAGGETQYF.